A single sample gave rise to the 20 T cell receptor beta chains below, sequenced in a study of blood T cell repertoires in COVID-19. Data came from immunoSEQ multiplex PCR; TCRdb stores just in-frame clones and leaves some out. The repertoire holds 350,000 to 450,000 clones, approximately 86% seen once, with about 3% in the top ten. Sequenced sample: peripheral blood. The receptors shown here come from a human donor in a cohort sampled during active COVID-19.

On this clone: Other DNA variants within this sample encode the same CDR3. The CDR3 sequence: CASSQDRGYEQYF. CDR3 in DNA: TGTGCCAGCAGCCAAGATCGGGGTTACGAGCAGTACTTC. The V and J genes are TRBV3-1 (or the pseudogene TRBV3-2) and TRBJ2-7; possible D gene TRBD2, 5 bases. CDR1 and CDR2 (germline): LGHDT, YNNKEL (reference sequence). The V gene lost 0 bases and the J gene lost 4 bases, with 7 bases spanning the gap. This CDR3 is built from 13 residues.

V usage is TRBV12-3 or TRBV12-4 and J usage is TRBJ2-3; D is uncertain. The CDR3 spans 13 residues. Trimming removed 0 bases at V and 5 bases at J, with 6 bases between. CDR3 protein: CASSLARLDTQYF. The CDR3, as DNA: TGTGCCAGCAGTTTAGCACGACTAGATACGCAGTATTTT.

This clone came up a few times. The chain has TRBV19 and TRBJ1-1, with a weak D call TRBD1 (5 bases). Germline assignment: CDR1 LNHDA and CDR2 SQIVND (reference sequence). Trimming cost V 7 bases and J 5 bases, with 20 bases left between them. This CDR3 spans 15 amino acids. CDR3 residues: CASTWGPHAGTEAFF. As DNA, the CDR3 is TGTGCCAGTACTTGGGGCCCGCATGCGGGGACTGAAGCTTTCTTT.

V usage is TRBV11-2 and J usage is TRBJ2-5, with 11 bases that match TRBD2. Trimming removed 2 bases from V and 5 bases from J; junction bases left unmatched: 10. The germline CDR1 and CDR2 sequences are SGHAT and FQNNGV. The CDR3 totals 17 residues. Written as DNA, the CDR3 is TGTGCCAGCAGCTTACAGGGTAGCGGGGGGGCCGGGGAGACCCAGTACTTC. Its translation is CASSLQGSGGAGETQYF. The complete variable domain, with remaining parts taken from reference TRBV11-2 and TRBJ2-5, reads EAGVAQSPRYKIIEKRQSVAFWCNPISGHATLYWYQQILGQGPKLLIQFQNNGVVDDSQLPKDRFSAERLKGVDSTLKIQPAKLEDSAVYLCASSLQGSGGAGETQYFGPGTRLLVL.

This clone occurred once. The rearrangement joins TRBV7-9 to TRBJ1-3; a possible D gene is TRBD1 (5 bases). V gave up 8 bases and J gave up 4 bases, with 15 bases separating them. This CDR3 region has 14 residues. Germline V gives CDR1 SEHNR, CDR2 FQNEAQ (reference sequence). The CDR3 DNA sequence: TGTGCCAGCTCTAGAGGCAGGGAAGGAAACACCATATATTTT. It encodes CASSRGREGNTIYF.

The chain has TRBV27 and TRBJ1-1; D is possibly TRBD1 (5 bases). V gave up 6 bases and J gave up 2 bases, with 13 bases separating them. Germline V gene lookup returns CDR1 MNHEY and CDR2 SMNVEV (reference sequence). The CDR3 is 14 amino acids. The CDR3 spells CASRIGGVNTEAFF. CDR3 nucleotides: TGTGCCAGCAGAATTGGGGGGGTAAACACTGAAGCTTTCTTT.

This chain joins TRBV28 and TRBJ1-1; 8 bases map to TRBD1. The germline V gene has CDR1 MDHEN and CDR2 SYDVKM. This CDR3 region has 15 residues. V shed 5 bases, J shed 0 bases, and the junction held 5 bases outside the gene matches. In DNA, the CDR3 is TGTGCCAGCAGTATACAGGGGGTCGTGAACACTGAAGCTTTCTTT. This encodes CASSIQGVVNTEAFF.

The CDR3 coding sequence is TGTGCCAGCAGCTTGGGAGGCGGGAGGGCCCGTTTCGGGGAGCTGTTTTTT. Translated, it gives CASSLGGGRARFGELFF. This chain uses TRBV5-4 with TRBJ2-2; 9 positions agree with TRBD2. CDR1 is SGHNT and CDR2 is YYREEE in the germline V gene (reference sequence). The V and J ends lost 0 bases and 7 bases, in that order; junction bases with no gene match: 10. CDR3 size: 17 residues.

V usage is TRBV7-6 and J usage is TRBJ1-2; weak D call: TRBD1 (6 bases). The CDR3 length is 19 residues. V gave up 0 bases and J gave up 8 bases, with 28 bases separating them. Germline V gene data show CDR1 as SGHVS and CDR2 as FNYEAQ. CDR3 protein: CASSLASGTPTRLLRGYTF. CDR3 bases: TGTGCCAGCAGCTTAGCGAGTGGGACACCAACCCGGCTATTAAGAGGCTACACCTTC. The entire variable domain, with the rest obtained from reference TRBV7-6 and TRBJ1-2, is as follows: GAGVSQSPRYKVTKRGQDVALRCDPISGHVSLYWYRQALGQGPEFLTYFNYEAQQDKSGLPNDRFSAERPEGSISTLTIQRTEQRDSAMYRCASSLASGTPTRLLRGYTFGSGTRLTVV.

The gene calls are TRBV5-6 and TRBJ2-5, with D tentatively TRBD2 (5 bases). V was cut by 4 bases and J by 4 bases, with 17 bases left in between. Germline V gives CDR1 SGHDT, CDR2 YYEEEE. This CDR3 has 15 amino acids. The CDR3 protein is CASSLPDRSAETQYF. The CDR3 DNA reads as TGTGCCAGCAGCCTCCCGGACCGTAGCGCAGAGACCCAGTACTTC.

This clone came up many times. The chain has TRBV7-3 and TRBJ2-1; 12 bases map to TRBD2. V was clipped by 2 bases and J by 8 bases; unmatched bases: 4. Germline loops: CDR1 SGHTA, CDR2 FQGTGA. The CDR3 has 15 residues. This chain's CDR3 is CASSLGLAGIDEQFF. The CDR3 region has the DNA TGTGCCAGCAGCTTAGGACTAGCGGGGATCGATGAGCAGTTCTTC. The entire variable domain, with the rest obtained from reference TRBV7-3 and TRBJ2-1, is as follows: GAGVSQTPSNKVTEKGKYVELRCDPISGHTALYWYRQSLGQGPEFLIYFQGTGAADDSGLPNDRFFAVRPEGSVSTLKIQRTERGDSAVYLCASSLGLAGIDEQFFGPGTRLTVL.

J is TRBJ2-3 and V is TRBV5-5; TRBD2 matches 8 bases. This CDR3 region has 16 residues. The germline V gene has CDR1 SGHKS and CDR2 YYEKEE (reference sequence). With 0 bases clipped from V and 6 bases from J, the junction kept 9 bases outside the gene matches. The CDR3 is CASSLGLAGTEDTQYF. The CDR3 region has the DNA TGTGCCAGCAGCTTGGGCTTAGCGGGAACGGAGGATACGCAGTATTTT.

The chain links TRBV3-1 (or the pseudogene TRBV3-2) to TRBJ2-3, with 12 bases lining up with TRBD2. The ends lost 4 bases at V and 2 bases at J; junction bases unmatched: 4. Per germline, CDR1 LGHDT and CDR2 YNNKEL (reference sequence). This CDR3 is built from 16 residues. This CDR3 reads CASSPGLAGSTDTQYF. Here the CDR3 DNA reads TGTGCCAGCAGCCCAGGACTAGCGGGATCCACAGATACGCAGTATTTT.

The chain employs TRBV6-5 and TRBJ1-6, with D unclear. V lost 5 bases and J 13 bases, leaving 18 bases between the germline ends. The CDR3 is 14 residues long. Germline values: CDR1 MNHEY, CDR2 SVGAGI. The CDR3 is CASSNDGGRKPLHF. In DNA form, the CDR3 reads TGTGCCAGCAGTAATGACGGCGGTAGAAAGCCCCTCCACTTT.

This chain uses TRBV7-8 with TRBJ1-2; 8 bases are a match to TRBD1. V trimming: 5 bases; J trimming: 6 bases; junction bases outside the gene matches: 8. Per germline, CDR1 SGHVS and CDR2 FQNEAQ. This CDR3 is built from 14 residues. The CDR3 nucleotides read TGTGCCAGCAGCCCGGGGACAGGCGTTAATGGCTACACCTTC. Residues: CASSPGTGVNGYTF.

The V and J genes are TRBV5-5 and TRBJ2-7, with TRBD1 as a possible D gene (6 bases). CDR1 SGHKS and CDR2 YYEKEE come from the germline V gene (reference sequence). The V end was cut by 4 bases, the J end by 1 base, with 12 bases between. The CDR3 runs 14 residues. The CDR3 coding sequence is TGTGCCAGCAGCCTCCAGGGACAATCCTACGAGCAGTACTTC. Its translation is CASSLQGQSYEQYF.

The chain joins TRBV3-1 (or the pseudogene TRBV3-2) to TRBJ2-2; no clear D. This CDR3 is 12 amino acids long. Trimming cost V 6 bases and J 5 bases, with 7 bases left between them. Germline CDR1 reads LGHDT; CDR2 reads YNNKEL (reference sequence). The CDR3 region has the DNA TGTGCCAGCAGGTCTAAGACCGGGGAGCTGTTTTTT. Translated, it gives CASRSKTGELFF.

The chain couples TRBV30 to TRBJ2-6, with D possibly matching TRBD1 (5 bases). From germline, CDR1 is GTSNPN and CDR2 SVGIG (reference sequence). Deletions cut 3 bases from V and 2 bases from J, with 5 bases between. This CDR3 has 13 residues. The DNA of the CDR3 is TGTGCCTGGAGACAGGCTGGGGCCAACGTCCTGACTTTC. Translated, it gives CAWRQAGANVLTF.

V and J are TRBV18 and TRBJ1-4; 7 bases align to TRBD1. The CDR3 loop spans 14 amino acids. Per germline, CDR1 KGHSH and CDR2 LQKENI. The ends lost 2 bases at V and 8 bases at J; junction bases unmatched: 5. The CDR3 reads CASSPNRGGEKLFF. CDR3 sequence (DNA): TGTGCCAGCTCACCAAACAGGGGTGGAGAAAAACTGTTTTTT.

V is TRBV9 and J is TRBJ2-3, with a possible D match to TRBD2 (5 bases). Germline-derived CDR1 and CDR2 are SGDLS and YYNGEE. V was cut by 4 bases and J by 0 bases, with 12 bases left in between. CDR3 length: 15 residues. In DNA form, the CDR3 reads TGTGCCAGCAGCAAGCGGTCTCTTAGCACAGATACGCAGTATTTT. This encodes CASSKRSLSTDTQYF.